These 23 T cell receptor beta chains were sequenced from one sample in a study of regulatory T cells in long-lasting Graves disease. Assembly of TCR beta libraries relied on iRepertoire HTBI primers together with Arm-PCR of CDR3 regions. MiXCR, applied by TCRdb to the multiplex PCR reads, yields one record per CDR3 protein. In the table there are some 200,000 distinct CDR3 sequences, 15% to 20% of which are singletons. Regarding time point: newly diagnosed GD, antithyroid drugs for less than 3 months. PBMC RNA served as the TCR library source. These data also formed part of another study, on T cells in Graves' hyperthyroidism and ophthalmopathy.

The specimen was peripheral blood mononuclear cells (PBMCs), collected at new diagnosis, from a patient treated with antithyroid drugs. The receptors come from a woman between 25 and 40 years old with Graves disease.

This clonotype was seen more than once but under ten times. The chain couples TRBV19 to TRBJ2-2, with D perhaps TRBD2 (7 bases). The V and J ends lost 7 bases and 1 base respectively, with 13 bases between them. The CDR3 sequence is 15 residues long. Germline V lookup: CDR1 LNHDA, CDR2 SQIVND (reference sequence). CDR3 nucleotides: TGTGCCAGTAATAGGGGGGGAATGAACACCGGGGAGCTGTTTTTT. Amino acid sequence: CASNRGGMNTGELFF.

In its sample, this clonotype was seen many times. The V and J genes are TRBV6-1 and TRBJ2-2, with 7 nucleotides matching TRBD2. J lost 1 base, V lost 6 bases, and 2 bases had no gene match. The germline CDR1 and CDR2 sequences are MNHNS and SASEGT. The CDR3 totals 14 residues. CDR3: CASRLAMNTGELFF. The CDR3 DNA reads TGTGCCAGCAGACTAGCGATGAACACCGGGGAGCTGTTTTTT.

The chain recombines TRBV3-1 with TRBJ2-6, with D uncertain. The CDR3 is 14 amino acids. The V gene's germline CDR1 is LGHDT and CDR2 YNNKEL (reference sequence). V dropped 3 bases and J dropped 2 bases, with 5 bases sitting between them. For the CDR3, the DNA is TGTGCCAGCAGCCATTTTCCTGGGGCCAACGTCCTGACTTTC. It translates to CASSHFPGANVLTF.

This clonotype was seen repeatedly, ten times or more. V gene TRBV28 combines with J gene TRBJ2-1; TRBD2 aligns across 11 bases. Germline assignment: CDR1 MDHEN and CDR2 SYDVKM. V lost 5 bases to trimming and J lost 9 bases; unmatched junction nucleotides: 6. The length of the CDR3 is 14 residues. The CDR3 DNA follows: TGTGCCAGCAGTATACTAGCGGGGGATGGTGAGCAGTTCTTC. This encodes CASSILAGDGEQFF. The entire variable domain, with the rest obtained from reference TRBV28 and TRBJ2-1, is as follows: DVKVTQSSRYLVKRTGEKVFLECVQDMDHENMFWYRQDPGLGLRLIYFSYDVKMKEKGDIPEGYSVSREKKERFSLILESASTNQTSMYLCASSILAGDGEQFFGPGTRLTVL.

This clonotype was seen repeatedly, ten times or more. J is TRBJ2-1 and V is TRBV25-1; D possibly uses TRBD1 or TRBD2 (5 bases each). This CDR3 has 11 residues. Trimming cost V 4 bases and J 11 bases, with 9 bases left between them. Germline CDR1 reads MGHDK; CDR2 reads SYGVNS. As DNA, the CDR3 is TGTGCCAGCAGTGCCGGGACCCAGCAGTTCTTC. Its protein product is CASSAGTQQFF.

The table lists this clonotype with many counts. This chain connects TRBV30 to TRBJ2-3; D gene ambiguous. CDR3 size: 13 residues. V was pared by 0 bases and J by 6 bases, with 10 bases between. CDR1 GTSNPN and CDR2 SVGIG come from the germline V gene (reference sequence). The chain's CDR3 is CAWSVQERDTQYF. The CDR3 DNA follows: TGTGCCTGGAGTGTTCAGGAACGGGATACGCAGTATTTT.

This clonotype was seen many times. The chain joins TRBV28 to TRBJ2-6, with D perhaps TRBD1 (6 bases). The CDR3 is 15 residues long. Germline loops: CDR1 MDHEN, CDR2 SYDVKM. The V and J ends lost 7 bases and 0 bases respectively, with 10 bases between them. CDR3 nucleotides: TGTGCCAGCATCAGGGGTGGCTCTGGGGCCAACGTCCTGACTTTC. Residues: CASIRGGSGANVLTF.

This clonotype has ten or more counts. J is TRBJ1-1 and V is TRBV20-1, with TRBD1 matching over 7 bases. V gave up 3 bases and J gave up 4 bases; unmatched junction bases: 5. The CDR3 totals 13 residues. CDR1 DFQATT and CDR2 SNEGSKA come from the germline V gene (reference sequence). The CDR3 is CSARGDSSTEAFF. The CDR3 nucleotides read TGCAGTGCTAGGGGGGACAGTTCCACTGAAGCTTTCTTT.

Only a few counts were recorded for this clonotype. The V and J genes are TRBV27 and TRBJ2-7, with TRBD1 identical over 10 bases. The V segment lost 6 bases and the J segment 5 bases; nucleotides outside the gene matches: 1. This CDR3 comprises 12 residues. The germline gives CDR1 MNHEY, CDR2 SMNVEV (reference sequence). CDR3 sequence reads: CASRGTGDEQYF. The CDR3 coding sequence is TGTGCCAGCAGGGGGACAGGGGACGAGCAGTACTTC.

At least ten counts were recorded for this clonotype. The J gene is TRBJ2-7, the V gene TRBV28; 9 bases are shared with TRBD2. The trim removed 5 bases at V and 2 bases at J, leaving 10 bases unmatched. This CDR3 spans 16 amino acids. Germline values: CDR1 MDHEN, CDR2 SYDVKM. The chain's CDR3 is CASSPLGASGTYEQYF. CDR3 bases: TGTGCCAGCAGTCCACTGGGGGCTAGCGGGACCTACGAGCAGTACTTC.

This clonotype was counted ten times or more. This chain uses TRBV9 with TRBJ2-2; unclear D gene. V was clipped by 4 bases and J by 5 bases, with 9 bases between them. The CDR3 extends over 13 amino acids. CDR1 SGDLS and CDR2 YYNGEE come from the germline V gene. CDR3 DNA: TGTGCCAGCAGCTACACCCCGACCGGGGAGCTGTTTTTT. As protein: CASSYTPTGELFF. Full variable domain (outside the CDR3, taken from reference TRBV9 and TRBJ2-2): DSGVTQTPKHLITATGQRVTLRCSPRSGDLSVYWYQQSLDQGLQFLIQYYNGEERAKGNILERFSAQQFPDLHSELNLSSLELGDSALYFCASSYTPTGELFFGEGSRLTVL.

In its sample, this clonotype was seen a few times. This could be a read error, since a much larger clone is one nucleotide away. V is TRBV27 and J is TRBJ1-3, with a weak D call TRBD1 (5 bases). The CDR3 totals 15 residues. V lost 5 bases and J 4 bases, leaving 15 bases between the germline ends. Germline V lookup: CDR1 MNHEY, CDR2 SMNVEV (reference sequence). CDR3: CASSTTETGGNTIYF. As DNA, the CDR3 is TGTGCCAGCAGTACGACAGAGACGGGCGGAAACACCATATATTTT.

With respect to this clonotype: With a far larger clone one base away, a read error is the likely cause. This chain uses TRBV3-1 with TRBJ2-7; possibly TRBD1 for D (5 bases). This CDR3 is built from 15 residues. In germline, CDR1 is LGHDT, CDR2 YNNKEL (reference sequence). Trimming removed 2 bases from V and 7 bases from J, with 18 bases in between. CDR3 sequence reads: CASSQRGRVSYEQYF. CDR3 bases: TGTGCCAGCAGCCAAAGGGGTAGGGTTAGCTATGAGCAGTACTTC.

The sample holds many counts of this clonotype. This chain connects TRBV20-1 to TRBJ2-2, with TRBD1 identical over 7 bases. Germline CDR1 reads DFQATT; CDR2 reads SNEGSKA (reference sequence). The ends lost 3 bases at V and 1 base at J; junction bases unmatched: 5. This CDR3 spans 15 amino acids. Written as DNA, the CDR3 is TGCAGTGCTAGTAAGGGGGCCAAGAACACCGGGGAGCTGTTTTTT. It encodes CSASKGAKNTGELFF.

This clonotype was detected ten times or more. This chain joins TRBV10-3 and TRBJ2-7, with a possible D match to TRBD2 (7 bases). Germline V gene data show CDR1 as ENHRY and CDR2 as SYGVKD. Trimming pared 6 bases from V and 4 bases from J, leaving 13 bases between. This CDR3 comprises 13 residues. CDR3: CAIRGGGGYEQYF. CDR3 nucleotides: TGTGCCATCAGGGGCGGGGGCGGTTACGAGCAGTACTTC.

V and J are TRBV5-1 and TRBJ2-1; 14 bases fit TRBD2. Germline trimming cut 1 base from V and 9 bases from J; bases unmatched to any gene: 6. This CDR3 is 16 amino acids long. Germline assignment: CDR1 SGHRS and CDR2 YFSETQ. CDR3 sequence reads: CASSLTTSGRAGEQFF. CDR3 DNA sequence: TGCGCCAGCAGCTTGACGACTAGCGGGAGGGCCGGTGAGCAGTTCTTC.

This clonotype appeared many times. The chain links TRBV10-2 to TRBJ2-5; 9 bases are shared with TRBD1. Germline trimming cut 7 bases from V and 2 bases from J; bases unmatched to any gene: 8. From germline, CDR1 is WSHSY and CDR2 SAAADI. This CDR3 has 15 residues. The CDR3 loop reads CASKPPGQGQETQYF. For the CDR3, the DNA is TGCGCCAGCAAGCCCCCGGGACAGGGTCAAGAGACCCAGTACTTC.

Note on this clonotype: This likely came from a read error, as a far larger clone is one base away. The chain combines TRBV6-1 with TRBJ2-7, with 8 bases aligning to TRBD1. Germline CDR1 is MNHNS and CDR2 is SASEGT. This CDR3 has 14 residues. The chain's CDR3 is CTSTKQGDSYEQYF. CDR3 coding DNA: TGTACCAGCACCAAACAGGGGGACTCCTACGAGCAGTACTTC.

V and J are TRBV4-1 and TRBJ1-2; 8 bases are a match to TRBD1. V was pared by 3 bases and J by 6 bases, with 9 bases of the junction left unmatched. Germline CDR1 reads MGHRA; CDR2 reads YSYEKL. The CDR3 is 15 amino acids. The CDR3 DNA follows: TGCGCCAGCAGCCACCGGAACAGGGGGGGGGATGGCTACACCTTC. Translated, it gives CASSHRNRGGDGYTF.

The sample holds a few counts of this clonotype. V usage is TRBV5-5 and J usage is TRBJ1-1; unclear D gene. The CDR3 totals 12 residues. CDR1 SGHKS and CDR2 YYEKEE come from the germline V gene (reference sequence). The V and J ends lost 4 bases and 3 bases respectively, with 7 bases between them. The CDR3 nucleotides read TGTGCCAGCAGCCCCCAATACACTGAAGCTTTCTTT. As protein: CASSPQYTEAFF.

Notes on this clonotype: A read error may produce the germline difference seen at one junction end. This chain links TRBV11-1 with TRBJ2-2; unclear D gene. Germline V gives CDR1 SGHAT, CDR2 FQDESV (reference sequence). The CDR3 loop spans 15 amino acids. The CDR3 region is CAGSSIPPPTGELFF. Written as DNA, the CDR3 is TGTGCCGGCAGCTCGATCCCCCCCCCCACCGGGGAGCTGTTTTTT.

This clonotype was detected only a few times. This may arise from a read error, as a much more abundant clone is one base away. The chain links TRBV12-5 to TRBJ2-1; D is perhaps TRBD2 (6 bases). CDR1 is LGHNT and CDR2 is FRNRAP in the germline V gene. This CDR3 has 13 residues. DNA of the CDR3: TGTGCTAGTGGTTTGGTGTCAGGCGGGGAGCGGTTCTTC. This translates into CASGLVSGGERFF.

This clonotype appeared once. The rearrangement uses TRBV28 and TRBJ2-7; TRBD1 might be the D (6 bases). Germline V gives CDR1 MDHEN, CDR2 SYDVKM. V was clipped by 7 bases and J by 5 bases, with 15 bases between them. This CDR3 spans 13 amino acids. DNA for the CDR3: TGTGCCAGCATCATAGGTGGGGGCAACGAGCAGTACTTC. Translating gives CASIIGGGNEQYF.